Listed below are T cell receptor beta chains from one sample, sequenced in a study of blood T cell repertoires in COVID-19. Produced via immunoSEQ multiplex PCR; TCRdb's table is partial and in-frame only. This table has roughly 400,000 clones, roughly 86% appearing once. The sequenced sample was PBMCs or T cells enriched from blood (not recorded which). The receptor source for this set is a middle-aged woman with acute COVID-19. Both conserved end residues are part of each CDR3. The D gene is left open where the match is weak. Where a row states a size, it is once, few, many or the class of an expanded clone; other rows omit it.

CDR3 protein | CDR3 DNA | CDR3 length | V gene | clone size | J gene | D gene
CATSRVQGSSYEQYF | TGTGCCACCAGCAGAGTTCAGGGTAGCTCCTACGAGCAGTACTTC | 15 | TRBV15 | . | TRBJ2-7 | .
CASSRVLDNEQFF | TGCGCCAGCAGCCGCGTGTTAGACAATGAGCAGTTCTTC | 13 | TRBV4-1 | . | TRBJ2-1 | .
CASSLEGTGVEKLFF | TGCGCCAGCAGCTTGGAAGGGACAGGGGTCGAAAAACTGTTTTTT | 15 | TRBV5-1 | . | TRBJ1-4 | TRBD1
CASTDDREGNYGYTF | TGCGCCAGCACCGATGACAGGGAAGGGAACTATGGCTACACCTTC | 15 | TRBV5-1 | . | TRBJ1-2 | TRBD1
CASPSGTYSYEQYF | TGTGCCAGCCCTAGTGGGACATACTCCTACGAGCAGTACTTC | 14 | TRBV27 | . | TRBJ2-7 | .
CASRQVLWSDTQYF | TGTGCCAGCAGACAGGTTTTATGGTCAGATACGCAGTATTTT | 14 | TRBV2 | . | TRBJ2-3 | .
CASSGQGNEQFF | TGTGCCAGCAGTGGACAGGGCAATGAGCAGTTCTTC | 12 | TRBV12-3/TRBV12-4 | . | TRBJ2-1 | TRBD1
CASSPDGGGHYEQYF | TGTGCCAGCTCCCCAGATGGAGGCGGGCATTACGAGCAGTACTTC | 15 | TRBV18 | . | TRBJ2-7 | .
CASTGGGNQPQHF | TGTGCCAGTACGGGCGGGGGAAATCAGCCCCAGCATTTT | 13 | TRBV12-3/TRBV12-4 | . | TRBJ1-5 | .
CASSQEGRGVQPQHF | TGTGCCAGCAGCCAAGAGGGCCGGGGTGTTCAGCCCCAGCATTTT | 15 | TRBV5-8 | . | TRBJ1-5 | .
CATSDTQDTQYF | TGTGCCACCAGTGATACTCAAGATACGCAGTATTTT | 12 | TRBV24-1 | . | TRBJ2-3 | .
CASSPGPGQGATYEQYF | TGTGCCAGCAGTCCAGGACCGGGACAGGGGGCTACCTACGAGCAGTACTTC | 17 | TRBV27 | . | TRBJ2-7 | TRBD1
CASSSYRYGIYEQYF | TGTGCCAGTTCCTCCTACAGGTACGGAATCTACGAGCAGTACTTC | 15 | TRBV19 | . | TRBJ2-7 | .
CAWSVRRGGGELFF | TGTGCCTGGAGTGTACGGCGGGGGGGCGGGGAGCTGTTTTTT | 14 | TRBV30 | once | TRBJ2-2 | TRBD2
CAWSVGTGAYEQYF | TGTGCCTGGAGTGTAGGGACAGGGGCCTACGAGCAGTACTTC | 14 | TRBV30 | . | TRBJ2-7 | TRBD1
CASSMPTRSSYNEQFF | TGTGCCAGTAGTATGCCCACCCGGAGCTCCTACAATGAGCAGTTCTTC | 16 | TRBV19 | once | TRBJ2-1 | .
CASRVASVANSYNEQFF | TGTGCCAGCAGGGTCGCTAGCGTCGCCAACTCCTACAATGAGCAGTTCTTC | 17 | TRBV2 | . | TRBJ2-1 | .
CASSLEGQGHNEQFF | TGTGCCAGCAGCTTGGAAGGACAGGGCCACAATGAGCAGTTCTTC | 15 | TRBV5-5 | once | TRBJ2-1 | TRBD1
CATSRDAGNTIYF | TGTGCCACCAGCAGAGACGCTGGAAACACCATATATTTT | 13 | TRBV15 | . | TRBJ1-3 | .
CASRSGNSPLHF | TGTGCCAGCAGGTCGGGGAATTCACCCCTCCACTTT | 12 | TRBV2 | . | TRBJ1-6 | .
CASSEGRDTEAFF | TGTGCCAGCTCGGAGGGAAGGGACACTGAAGCTTTCTTT | 13 | TRBV18 | . | TRBJ1-1 | .
CASSDTGHRTGELFF | TGTGCCAGCAGTGACACGGGACACCGCACCGGGGAGCTGTTTTTT | 15 | TRBV25-1 | . | TRBJ2-2 | .
CASSPQGSNQPQHF | TGTGCCAGCTCACCCCAGGGGAGCAATCAGCCCCAGCATTTT | 14 | TRBV18 | few | TRBJ1-5 | .
CSVEQYTEAFF | TGCAGCGTTGAACAGTACACTGAAGCTTTCTTT | 11 | TRBV29-1 | . | TRBJ1-1 | .
CAWSVRGLANTGELFF | TGTGCCTGGAGTGTACGGGGGTTGGCGAACACCGGGGAGCTGTTTTTT | 16 | TRBV30 | . | TRBJ2-2 | .
CATERSYNSPLHF | TGTGCCACGGAGAGGTCCTATAATTCACCCCTCCACTTT | 13 | TRBV7-9 | . | TRBJ1-6 | .
CASRKTDRGQGEQYF | TGTGCCAGCAGGAAAACCGACAGGGGGCAGGGCGAGCAGTACTTC | 15 | TRBV6-5 | . | TRBJ2-7 | TRBD1
CASSTDRDYGYTF | TGTGCCAGCAGCACCGACCGGGATTATGGCTACACCTTC | 13 | TRBV11-2 | . | TRBJ1-2 | .
CSGTGEGNEKLFF | TGCAGCGGTACAGGGGAAGGTAATGAAAAACTGTTTTTT | 13 | TRBV29-1 | . | TRBJ1-4 | TRBD1
CASSQTGEANSPLHF | TGCGCCAGCAGCCAGACAGGAGAAGCAAATTCACCCCTCCACTTT | 15 | TRBV5-1 | . | TRBJ1-6 | .
CASSLGAGSSTDTQYF | TGTGCCAGCAGCTTAGGTGCGGGGTCTAGCACAGATACGCAGTATTTT | 16 | TRBV11-3 | . | TRBJ2-3 | .
CASSLRGGGEQFF | TGTGCCAGCAGCCTTCGGGGGGGAGGTGAGCAGTTCTTC | 13 | TRBV3-1/TRBV3-2 | . | TRBJ2-1 | TRBD2
CASSYSGGRPQHF | TGTGCCAGTAGCTATTCAGGGGGACGGCCCCAGCATTTT | 13 | TRBV19 | . | TRBJ1-5 | TRBD1
CAIRQGATVSGNTIYF | TGTGCCATTCGACAGGGGGCGACAGTCTCTGGAAACACCATATATTTT | 16 | TRBV10-3 | . | TRBJ1-3 | TRBD1
CASSSKQVPEGYTF | TGCGCCAGCAGCTCTAAACAGGTTCCGGAGGGCTACACCTTC | 14 | TRBV5-1 | . | TRBJ1-2 | .
CASSQGAATEAFF | TGTGCCAGCAGCCAAGGGGCCGCGACTGAAGCTTTCTTT | 13 | TRBV3-1/TRBV3-2 | . | TRBJ1-1 | .
CASSIRRGNYGYTF | TGTGCCAGTAGTATACGCCGGGGGAACTATGGCTACACCTTC | 14 | TRBV19 | . | TRBJ1-2 | .
CASSIGGQVLSGNTIYF | TGTGCCAGTAGTATTGGGGGACAGGTCCTCTCTGGAAACACCATATATTTT | 17 | TRBV19 | . | TRBJ1-3 | TRBD1
CASSGTGTGNTIYF | TGTGCCAGCAGCGGGACAGGGACTGGAAACACCATATATTTT | 14 | TRBV2 | . | TRBJ1-3 | TRBD1
CASSLEGGQDEQFF | TGCGCCAGCAGCTTGGAGGGGGGGCAAGATGAGCAGTTCTTC | 14 | TRBV5-1 | . | TRBJ2-1 | .
CASSMGQGVSYEQYF | TGCGCCAGCAGCATGGGACAGGGGGTATCCTACGAGCAGTACTTC | 15 | TRBV10-2 | . | TRBJ2-7 | TRBD1
CASSPRQGGTTEAFF | TGTGCCAGCTCACCCCGACAGGGAGGAACGACTGAAGCTTTCTTT | 15 | TRBV18 | . | TRBJ1-1 | TRBD1
CASSLQASGGANTGELFF | TGCGCCAGCAGCTTACAGGCTAGCGGGGGGGCGAACACCGGGGAGCTGTTTTTT | 18 | TRBV5-1 | . | TRBJ2-2 | TRBD2
CASRYSGGAFYEQFF | TGTGCCAGCAGATATAGCGGGGGGGCATTTTATGAGCAGTTCTTC | 15 | TRBV5-8 | once | TRBJ2-1 | TRBD2
CASRALTGFANYGYTF | TGTGCCAGCAGGGCCTTGACAGGTTTTGCTAACTATGGCTACACCTTC | 16 | TRBV2 | . | TRBJ1-2 | .
CASSQGAYGYTF | TGTGCCAGCAGCCAGGGGGCCTATGGCTACACCTTC | 12 | TRBV14 | . | TRBJ1-2 | .
CSASKSLGRGEKLFF | TGCAGTGCTAGTAAATCTCTCGGAAGGGGTGAAAAACTGTTTTTT | 15 | TRBV20-1 | . | TRBJ1-4 | .
CASSDKYRGTTGELFF | TGTGCCAGCAGTGACAAATACCGGGGGACGACAGGGGAGCTGTTTTTT | 16 | TRBV25-1 | . | TRBJ2-2 | .
CASSMDSNSGNTIYF | TGTGCCAGTAGTATGGACAGCAACTCTGGAAACACCATATATTTT | 15 | TRBV19 | . | TRBJ1-3 | .
CASSLDTSVFTKNIQYF | TGCGCCAGCAGCTTGGATACTAGCGTGTTTACCAAAAACATTCAGTACTTC | 17 | TRBV5-1 | . | TRBJ2-4 | TRBD2
CATNSGGEGNYGYTF | TGTGCCACCAATTCTGGGGGGGAAGGTAACTATGGCTACACCTTC | 15 | TRBV15 | . | TRBJ1-2 | .
CASSPGSDYSPLHF | TGCGCCAGCAGCCCAGGGTCCGACTATTCACCCCTCCACTTT | 14 | TRBV4-1 | few | TRBJ1-6 | .
CASSPPPGGDNSPLHF | TGTGCCAGCAGCCCCCCACCAGGGGGCGATAATTCACCCCTCCACTTT | 16 | TRBV11-3 | . | TRBJ1-6 | TRBD1
CASSPRPPPTGGGYTF | TGTGCCAGCAGCCCTCGACCACCTCCGACAGGGGGAGGCTACACCTTC | 16 | TRBV7-6 | . | TRBJ1-2 | TRBD1
CASSPRGGDEQFF | TGTGCCAGCAGCCCCCGGGGGGGTGATGAGCAGTTCTTC | 13 | TRBV7-9 | . | TRBJ2-1 | TRBD2
CASSLEGVPLEKLFF | TGCGCCAGCAGCTTGGAGGGGGTTCCCCTTGAAAAACTGTTTTTT | 15 | TRBV5-1 | . | TRBJ1-4 | .
CASSQVRLAGVYEQYF | TGTGCCAGCAGCCAAGTTAGACTAGCGGGGGTCTACGAGCAGTACTTC | 16 | TRBV7-8 | . | TRBJ2-7 | TRBD2